This T cell receptor (beta chain) was sequenced in a study of T cell changes during pregnancy in multiple sclerosis. Germline V CDR1 and CDR2: SNHLY, FYNNEI. This CDR3 region has 16 residues. V lost 5 bases, J lost 5 bases, and 9 bases stayed unmatched. The assay was immunoSEQ multiplex PCR, and TCRdb's table has in-frame clones only and misses some. The sample records under 55,000 clones, roughly 93% being singletons. Sequencing input: PBMCs (not recorded whether the cells were cultured). V gene TRBV2 combines with J gene TRBJ2-2, with 9 bases identical to TRBD2. The receptor comes from a female donor with multiple sclerosis, enrolled in a pregnancy study. The CDR3 coding sequence is TGTGCCAGCAGTCCTCGACTAGCGGTACCGACCGGGGAGCTGTTTTTT. This translates into CASSPRLAVPTGELFF.